This TCR beta chain derives from a study of blood T cell repertoires in COVID-19. Study background: COVID-19 samples collected from the United States, Italy and Spain covered acute and convalescent phases. Sources were T cells, B-cell-depleted T cells, or PBMCs; the material itself was cDNA or gDNA.

Adults between roughly 18 and 90 years of age took part from 24 US areas. The study recruited exposed participants who had met a COVID-19 case within 2 weeks before entry. After removal of 3 bases from V and 6 bases from J, the junction contained 7 bases not matched to a gene. CDR1 is SQVTM, CDR2 ANQGSEA, per germline. The length of the CDR3 is 14 residues. Sequenced by immunoSEQ multiplex PCR; TCRdb stores in-frame clones only, minus some. In the table there are around 160,000 clones, roughly nine tenths of which are singletons. Sequences were obtained from PBMCs or T cells enriched from blood (not recorded which). This chain links TRBV29-1 with TRBJ2-7; 11 nucleotides match TRBD2. The TCR comes from a woman between 35 and 50 years old who had been exposed to COVID-19. The CDR3 nucleotides read TGCAGCGTTGAGGGTGGACTAGCGGGTGCCGAGCAGTACTTC. It specifies CSVEGGLAGAEQYF.